This T cell receptor (beta chain) was recovered during a study of cytomegalovirus exposure and HLA in healthy donors (TCRdb year 2017). Turning to the overall study: According to an earlier analysis of 450 to 650 of the donors, some 170 million T cells yielded roughly 100 million unique TCR beta sequences and less than 300 Gb of sequence data. About 280 gigabases of sequencing data and around 85 million unique TCR sequences made up an early release that covered 500 to 700 HLA-typed donors. The genetic ancestry cluster associated with self-reported Caucasian donors included 81% of the roughly 400 genotyped donors. The aim of the study was to test whether cataloging public T cell receptors could identify signatures of past pathogen exposure. Using immunosequencing, the study profiled T cell repertoires from 550 to 750 subjects and related those repertoires to cytomegalovirus serostatus. A separate validation cohort of some 130 different subjects was used in addition to the roughly 640-subject first cohort. To predict cytomegalovirus infection status, the study combined high-throughput TCR immunosequencing, statistical association of individual TCRs with disease status, and machine learning. A later analysis re-analyzed previously published TCR beta repertoires from approximately 670 donors and added high-resolution HLA genotyping to study TCR occurrence patterns. Rather than using new phenotypic data, the later analysis identified candidate immune exposures from TCR beta sequences and from how often those sequences occurred across donors. In an earlier analysis of several hundred of the donors, high-throughput TCR beta sequencing was used to judge whether each TCR beta V gene segment behaved as functional or pseudogenic. Donor age, sex, ethnicity and CMV serostatus were collected together with the repertoire data. Genome-wide SNP genotypes for about 55% of the roughly 670 donors were used in a later genetic analysis, which treated that subset as a discovery cohort. Every repertoire in the discovery cohort had been generated on one and the same sequencing platform. Both class I and class II loci were covered by HLA typing, at four-digit resolution. Typing coverage varied by locus: about 620-630 donors for A, B, C, DRB1 and DQB1; roughly 560 for DQA1; 606 for DPA1; about 450 for DPB1. Roughly five DR-DQ haplotypes were handled as single units for association and clustering because linkage in the cohort was strong. Among about 370 genotyped donors of the cohort, an average of about 220,000 unique TCR beta nucleotide sequences was sequenced per donor, of which 15% to 20% were non-productive. Overall results and qualifications from the work: According to the authors, the approach could potentially be generalized to other disease states and immunological phenotypes. The classifier was reported to diagnose cytomegalovirus status with high specificity and sensitivity in both the original cohort and the validation cohort. Three of the identified cytomegalovirus-associated TCR beta chains were confirmed in vitro to be specific for cytomegalovirus antigens. CMV serostatus was the only immune exposure information available for the cohort. In an earlier analysis of 587 of the donors, most TCR beta V segments appeared in productive rearrangements about 87% or about 30% of the time, broadly matching IMGT annotations. In a later analysis, the rate of TCR association differed among HLA loci, with DRB1 alleles having the most associated TCRs and HLA-C alleles having the fewest. In a later genetic analysis, a missense DCLRE1C variant was associated with V-gene and J-gene trimming of TCR beta chains, and the association was replicated in an independent cohort. Because counts were too low, about 15 rarely observed V segments, including chromosome 9 orphons, were left out of the earlier analysis of a few hundred of the donors. A later analysis associated 17,000 or so TCR beta sequences with specific HLA alleles at a false discovery rate of 0.05. Only TCR beta chains were sequenced in this cohort, and the absence of alpha or paired-chain data limited detectable features. A later analysis found that HLA-associated TCR beta chains were more clonally expanded and had lower generation probabilities than equally common non-associated chains. Some IMGT-functional V segments, including TRBV6-2 and TRBV6-3, could not be told apart with the 87-base-pair reads, so those segments were excluded. A cluster of highly shared sequence variants was judged likely to represent a technical artifact of the sequencing pipeline. A further reported finding was that TCR beta sequences accurately predicted the HLA-A and HLA-B alleles for most subjects in the first cohort. HLA typing was unavailable for some donors at each locus, so association tests used only the typed subset. Across donors, most TCR sequences were observed very rarely, whereas some public TCRs were present in many individuals. A later genetic analysis reported fewer N-insertions in productive TCRs among donors in an Asian-associated ancestry cluster than the roughly 640-donor mean. The study gave a list of 150 to 200 TCR beta chains associated with cytomegalovirus. The presence/absence analyses assumed that sequencing depth was roughly uniform across donors, and that assumption may not be true. When HLA alleles, especially DR and DQ, strongly co-occurred, TCR associations were difficult to assign to individual alleles. According to a later analysis, parvovirus B19, influenza, CMV and Epstein-Barr virus appeared linked to several top co-occurrence clusters. A later analysis found that most CMV-associated TCR beta chains appeared HLA-restricted, with HLA associations seemingly driven largely by CMV exposure. Linkage disequilibrium might explain the correlated functional status among segregating V segments, but an unknown experimental factor could not be excluded.

Note on this clone: Its antigen remains unidentified. Base qualities were left out, and no much larger clone turns up one base away.

The cohort consisted of 600 or so healthy bone marrow donors. At the time of sampling, every cohort member was nominally healthy, though immune exposures that went unrecorded were likely present. The donor tested CMV seropositive, placing the donor among the 290 or so seropositive members of the cohort. Each donor provided a peripheral blood sample, and peripheral blood mononuclear cells were used for TCR beta sequencing. The Qiagen DNeasy Blood Extraction Kit was used to extract genomic DNA from the blood cell samples. V has 3 bases trimmed and J has 3 bases trimmed; junction bases matching no gene number 5. Reading from cysteine to phenylalanine, the CDR3 counts 15 amino acids. Left in the record is the CDR3 DNA by itself, 45 bases read in frame from the first base. CDR1 SGHKS and CDR2 YYEKEE were looked up in the germline V gene (reference sequence). Library prep was done by the immunoSEQ multiplex PCR assay. For the multiplex PCR, a mixture combining 60 forward primers for TCR Vbeta segments and 13 reverse primers for TCR Jbeta segments was used. A multiplex PCR assay on genomic DNA amplified the CDR3 region of rearranged TCR beta genes. Amplified TCR beta libraries were sequenced as 87-base-pair reads on the Illumina HiSeq System. On the authors' methods: Across the roughly 700 repertoires, a later analysis counted 80 million or so unique TCR beta chains, 9.5 million to 13 million of which were shared by at least two donors. Raw reads were error-corrected and collapsed into unique sequences by a nearest-neighbor algorithm in which closely related sequences were merged to remove PCR and sequencing errors. V, D and J gene segments were assigned by aligning CDR3 sequences to IMGT reference sequences. For a sequence to be retained, a match of at least six nucleotides was required to both a V gene segment and a J gene segment. A rearrangement counted as productive if the CDR3 had no stop codons and remained in frame with V and J, and every other rearrangement counted as non-productive. Following IMGT convention, CDR3 was defined as the stretch from the second conserved V-encoded cysteine to the conserved J-encoded phenylalanine. The earlier analysis of fewer than 700 of the donors excluded sequences that lacked an unambiguous match to a single V gene segment. In an earlier analysis of approximately 500 of the donors, a V segment was called functional when productive rearrangements were above 56.7%, and segregating when the standard deviation between donors exceeded 5%. A statistical classification framework was developed to diagnose cytomegalovirus status using the catalog of TCR beta chain sequences. V and J gene assignment, in a later analysis, came from comparing TCR nucleotide sequences with IMGT/GENE-DB human TR gene sequences. In a later analysis, CDR3 sequences and most-parsimonious VDJ recombination scenarios were assigned using the TCRdist pipeline. A later analysis defined each TCR beta chain by its CDR3 amino acid sequence plus V-gene family, and excluded reads lacking a unique V-gene family. To address suspected cross-contamination and a sequencing artifact, a later analysis removed a few hundred highly shared, low-generation-probability nucleotide sequences. For each public chain, a later analysis derived a clonal expansion index from normalized ranks of inferred template counts within each repertoire. Generation probabilities in a later analysis came from a VDJ recombination model fitted to out-of-frame rearrangements, and those results were checked against IGoR. In a later analysis, hypergeometric tests were used to score TCR-TCR, TCR-HLA and TCR-CMV co-occurrence, with a repertoire-size bias correction applied to TCR pairs. False discovery rates were estimated in a later analysis by permuting HLA or CMV assignments 20 times. In a later analysis, co-occurring TCRs were grouped with DBSCAN, and TCRdist sequence similarity was added when clustering was performed within HLA-allele-positive subsets. Co-occurrence clustering excluded repertoires with fewer than 30,000 or more than 120,000 public chains, plus five with anomalous nucleotide sharing. Not all clones reach the TCRdb copy of this immuneACCESS table, which keeps in-frame sequences only. Checked studies attribute under half of the gap to unresolved V genes and leave the rest unexplained. The DNA gave D and trimming, while V, J and clone size come from that table. The sample contains about 170,000 clones, approximately 85% of them found a single time. Of the sample, approximately 2.5% is held by the ten largest clones.

Recombination joined TRBV5-5 with TRBJ2-3; 9 bases in the junction line up with TRBD2. The source of this sequence is a man between 25 and 39 years old in good health and CMV-seropositive. What was sequenced was PBMCs. Here is the DNA: TGTGCCAGCAGCTCGTTAGCGGGAGCTACAGATACGCAGTATTTT. Its protein product is CASSSLAGATDTQYF.